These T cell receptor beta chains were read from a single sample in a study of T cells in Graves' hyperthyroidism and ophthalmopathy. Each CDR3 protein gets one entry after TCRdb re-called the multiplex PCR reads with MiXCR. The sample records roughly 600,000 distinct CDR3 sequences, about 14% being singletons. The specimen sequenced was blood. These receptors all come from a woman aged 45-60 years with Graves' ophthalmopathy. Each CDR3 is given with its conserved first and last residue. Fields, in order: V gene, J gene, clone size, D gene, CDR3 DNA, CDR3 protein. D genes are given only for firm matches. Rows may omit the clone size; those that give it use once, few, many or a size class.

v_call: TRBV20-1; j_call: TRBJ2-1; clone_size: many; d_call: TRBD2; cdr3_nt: TGCAGTGCTAGAGATCTTTCCGGGACTAGCATCGTTGAGCAGTTCTTC; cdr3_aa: CSARDLSGTSIVEQFF
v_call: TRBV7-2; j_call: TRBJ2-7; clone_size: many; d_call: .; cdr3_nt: TGTGCCAGCAGCATAAGCGGAGCCTACGAGCAGTACTTC; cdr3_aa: CASSISGAYEQYF
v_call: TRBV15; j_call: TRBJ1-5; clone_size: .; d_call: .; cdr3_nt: TGTGCCACCAGCAGAGGTGGAGGGTCTGGACAGCCCCAGCATTTT; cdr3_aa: CATSRGGGSGQPQHF
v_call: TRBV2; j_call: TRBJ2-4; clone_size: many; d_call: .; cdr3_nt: TGTGCCAGCAGTGCGGGTCAGGGTGCCAAAAACATTCAGTACTTC; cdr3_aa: CASSAGQGAKNIQYF
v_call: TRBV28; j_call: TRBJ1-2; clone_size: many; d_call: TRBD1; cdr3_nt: TGTGCCAGCAGTGACTTACAGGGGGCGGTTGGCTACACCTTC; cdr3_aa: CASSDLQGAVGYTF
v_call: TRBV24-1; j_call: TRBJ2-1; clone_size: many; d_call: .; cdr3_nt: TGTGCCACCAGTGATTTGGCAGTCAATGAGCAGTTCTTC; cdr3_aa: CATSDLAVNEQFF
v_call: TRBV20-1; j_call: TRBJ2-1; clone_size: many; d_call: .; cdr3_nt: TGCAGTGTCTTCTTGAGCGGAGTATACAATGAGCAGTTCTTC; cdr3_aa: CSVFLSGVYNEQFF
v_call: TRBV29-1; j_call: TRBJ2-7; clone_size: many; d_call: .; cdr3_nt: TGCAGCGTTGAGGGGGACTCGGATCCTTACGAGCAGTACTTC; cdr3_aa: CSVEGDSDPYEQYF
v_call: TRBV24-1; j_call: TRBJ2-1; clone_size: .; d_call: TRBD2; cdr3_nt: TGTGCCACCAGTGATCGGACTAGCGGGAGGTTAAATGAGCAGTTCTTC; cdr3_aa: CATSDRTSGRLNEQFF
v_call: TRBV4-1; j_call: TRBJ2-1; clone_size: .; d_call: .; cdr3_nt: TGCGCCAGCAGCCAAGATACCAGGGTAAATGAGCAGTTCTTC; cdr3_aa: CASSQDTRVNEQFF
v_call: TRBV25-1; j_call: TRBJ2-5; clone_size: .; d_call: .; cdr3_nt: TGTGCCAGCGGGCGTTTTTTGGAAGAAGAGACCCAGTACTTC; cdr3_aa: CASGRFLEEETQYF
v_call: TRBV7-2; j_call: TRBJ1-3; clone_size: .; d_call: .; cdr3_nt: TGTGCCAGCAGCGCGCTTGGGTCCGGAAACACCATATATTTT; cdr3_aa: CASSALGSGNTIYF
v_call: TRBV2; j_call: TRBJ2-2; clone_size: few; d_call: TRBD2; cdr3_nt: TGTGCCAGCAAAAAGGGGAGGGTGACGACCGGGGAGCTGTTTTTT; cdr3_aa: CASKKGRVTTGELFF
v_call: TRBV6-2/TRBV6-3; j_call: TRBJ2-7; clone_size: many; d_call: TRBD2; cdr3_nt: TGTGCCAGCAGTTACCCGTTAGGGACTAGCGGGAGGACAGCCTACGAGCAGTACTTC; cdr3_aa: CASSYPLGTSGRTAYEQYF
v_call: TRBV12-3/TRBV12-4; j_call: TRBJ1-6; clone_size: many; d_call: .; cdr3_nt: TGTGCCAGCACCCTGACAGGAATTCGTTCACCCCTCCACTTT; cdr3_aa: CASTLTGIRSPLHF
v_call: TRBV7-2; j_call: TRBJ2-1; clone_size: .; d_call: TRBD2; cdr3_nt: TGTGCCAGCAGCCAAGATCCCGGGGGATTAGCGGGAGACGACGATGAGCAGTTCTTC; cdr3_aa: CASSQDPGGLAGDDDEQFF
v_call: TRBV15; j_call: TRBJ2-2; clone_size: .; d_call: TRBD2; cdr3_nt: TGTGCCACCAGCGCCAGACTAGCAGGAAACACCGGGGAGCTGTTTTTT; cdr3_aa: CATSARLAGNTGELFF
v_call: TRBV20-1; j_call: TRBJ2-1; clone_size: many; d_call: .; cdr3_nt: TGCAGTGCTAAAGGCGGAGGGTCCTACAATGAGCAGTTCTTC; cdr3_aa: CSAKGGGSYNEQFF
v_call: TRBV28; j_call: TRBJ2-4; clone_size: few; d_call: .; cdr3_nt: TGTGCCAGCAGTTTGGGGAGGAGCGGAAAAAACATTCAGTACTTC; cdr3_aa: CASSLGRSGKNIQYF
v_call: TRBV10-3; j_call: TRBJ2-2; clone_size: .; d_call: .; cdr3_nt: TGTGCCATCAGTGATTTTTCGGGGACGGGGGAGCTGTTTTTT; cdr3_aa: CAISDFSGTGELFF
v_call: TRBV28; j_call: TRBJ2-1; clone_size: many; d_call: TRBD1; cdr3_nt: TGTGCCAGCCCACCCCCCGGGACAGGGGCGGTGAATGAGCAGTTCTTC; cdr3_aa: CASPPPGTGAVNEQFF
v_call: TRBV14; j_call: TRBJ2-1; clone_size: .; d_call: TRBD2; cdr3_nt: TGTGTCAGCAGCCAAGATGGACTAGGCGTCAATGAGCAGTTCTTC; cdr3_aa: CVSSQDGLGVNEQFF
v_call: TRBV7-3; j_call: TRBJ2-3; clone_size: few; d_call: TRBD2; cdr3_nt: TGTGCCAGCAGCTTAATAGCGGGAGGAACAGATACGCAGTATTTT; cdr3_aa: CASSLIAGGTDTQYF
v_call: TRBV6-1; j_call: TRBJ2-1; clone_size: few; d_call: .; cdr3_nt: TGTGCCAGCAGTCTCCGGGGGGCCACCTACAATGAGCAGTTCTTC; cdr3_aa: CASSLRGATYNEQFF
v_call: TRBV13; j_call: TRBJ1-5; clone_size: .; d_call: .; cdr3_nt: TGTGCCAGCAGCTCGGGGTCCTATCAGCCCCAGCATTTT; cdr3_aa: CASSSGSYQPQHF